A single sample is the source of the 21 T cell receptor beta chains below, sequenced in a study of blood T cell repertoires in COVID-19. Only in-frame clones appear in the TCRdb table, and some are missing; sequencing was by immunoSEQ multiplex PCR. The table has 250,000 or so clones, 80% to 90% seen once. Sequencing was performed on PBMCs or T cells enriched from blood (not recorded which). These receptors came from a woman aged 40 to 55 who had been exposed to COVID-19.

The chain has TRBV5-4 and TRBJ2-5, with TRBD2 identical over 7 bases. Germline V gene data show CDR1 as SGHNT and CDR2 as YYREEE (reference sequence). Trimming took 1 base from V and 0 from J; bases not matched to a gene: 3. The CDR3 contains 15 residues. The DNA of the CDR3 is TGTGCCAGCAGCTTGTCTAGCGGCAACCAAGAGACCCAGTACTTC. Amino acids: CASSLSSGNQETQYF.

The V call is TRBV9, the J call TRBJ2-5; TRBD2 matches at 7 bases. CDR3 length equals 15 residues. The V gene's germline CDR1 is SGDLS and CDR2 YYNGEE. V lost 4 bases, J lost 2 bases, and 8 bases stayed unmatched. The CDR3 reads CASSLGLAAQETQYF. Written as DNA, the CDR3 is TGTGCCAGCAGCCTCGGGCTAGCGGCTCAAGAGACCCAGTACTTC.

This clone showed up just a few times. The chain recombines TRBV7-2 with TRBJ2-7, with D tentatively TRBD2 (5 bases). V lost 6 bases, J lost 2 bases, and 8 bases lay in between. Germline V lookup: CDR1 SGHTA, CDR2 FQGNSA. This CDR3 spans 12 amino acids. In DNA, the CDR3 is TGTGCCAGCAGGTCGGGGACCTACGAGCAGTACTTC. Protein: CASRSGTYEQYF.

This sequence joins TRBV4-1 and TRBJ1-4, with D tentatively TRBD1 (5 bases). This CDR3 has 14 residues. The V end lost 2 bases, the J end lost 8 bases, and 12 bases lay between the germline ends. Germline V gives CDR1 MGHRA, CDR2 YSYEKL. The CDR3 sequence is CASSQRREEEKLFF. DNA of the CDR3: TGCGCCAGCAGCCAACGCAGGGAGGAGGAAAAACTGTTTTTT.

The rearrangement uses TRBV18 and TRBJ2-3; 7 nucleotides align to TRBD2. The CDR3 runs to 17 residues. The V gene's germline CDR1 is KGHSH and CDR2 LQKENI. J gave up 0 bases and V 3 bases, and 9 bases lay outside the gene matches. The chain's CDR3 is CASSPRPSGSSTDTQYF. Here the CDR3 DNA reads TGTGCCAGCTCACCTAGGCCTAGCGGATCCAGCACAGATACGCAGTATTTT.

The chain is built from TRBV7-8 and TRBJ2-2; 11 bases agree with TRBD2. This CDR3 contains 16 residues. The germline V gene has CDR1 SGHVS and CDR2 FQNEAQ. The ends lost 5 bases at V and 10 bases at J; junction bases unmatched: 12. The CDR3 DNA follows: TGTGCCAGCAGCCTAGGGACTAGCGGACAAAATGAGGAGCTGTTTTTT. Its protein product is CASSLGTSGQNEELFF.

This clone was picked up many times. The CDR3 DNA sequence: TGTGCCAGCAGCCGCGGGACGCTTCAAGAGACCCAGTACTTC. Protein product: CASSRGTLQETQYF. V and J are TRBV7-3 and TRBJ2-5; TRBD2 might be the D (6 bases). The CDR3 spans 14 residues. CDR1 and CDR2 (germline): SGHTA, FQGTGA. Trimming shortened V by 5 bases and J by 2 bases, and 12 bases separated the two germline ends.

V is TRBV27 and J is TRBJ1-2; D remains ambiguous. The CDR3 loop spans 14 amino acids. V dropped 6 bases and J dropped 8 bases, with 19 bases sitting between them. The germline V gene has CDR1 MNHEY and CDR2 SMNVEV (reference sequence). CDR3 DNA sequence: TGTGCCAGCAGCCCAGTAGGAGATAGGAGGGGCTACACCTTC. Translating gives CASSPVGDRRGYTF.

The chain couples TRBV7-9 to TRBJ1-1, with TRBD1 matching over 8 bases. This CDR3 has 16 residues. Per the germline V gene, CDR1 is SEHNR and CDR2 is FQNEAQ (reference sequence). V dropped 2 bases and J dropped 0; count of bases not matched to a gene: 5. CDR3 sequence: CASSLYQGAVNTEAFF. The CDR3 DNA reads TGTGCCAGCAGCTTATATCAGGGGGCGGTGAACACTGAAGCTTTCTTT.

The chain is built from TRBV4-1 and TRBJ1-1, with a weak D call TRBD1 (6 bases). This CDR3 comprises 14 residues. V was pared by 4 bases and J by 1 base, with 10 bases between. CDR1 MGHRA and CDR2 YSYEKL come from the germline V gene. CDR3 loop: CASSPPTGNTEAFF. DNA of the CDR3: TGCGCCAGCAGCCCACCGACAGGGAACACTGAAGCTTTCTTT.

The rearrangement links TRBV27 to TRBJ2-7; maybe TRBD1 (5 bases). Germline lookup yields CDR1 MNHEY and CDR2 SMNVEV (reference sequence). Trimming took 2 bases from V and 0 from J, leaving 14 bases between them. This CDR3 contains 16 residues. The CDR3: CASSLAGSYHSYEQYF. For the CDR3, the DNA is TGTGCCAGCAGTTTAGCAGGGTCTTACCACTCCTACGAGCAGTACTTC.

The gene calls are TRBV6-5 and TRBJ2-1; 10 bases map to TRBD2. This CDR3 has 15 residues. Germline V gives CDR1 MNHEY, CDR2 SVGAGI. The ends lost 2 bases at V and 6 bases at J; junction bases unmatched: 4. The CDR3 DNA reads TGTGCCAGCAGTTACGTAGCGGGGGGTCTCAATGAGCAGTTCTTC. Amino acids: CASSYVAGGLNEQFF.

The V call is TRBV2, the J call TRBJ2-7; no definite D call. CDR3 length: 13 residues. V was shortened by 2 bases and J by 7 bases, with 12 bases between the two germline ends. Germline V CDR1 and CDR2: SNHLY, FYNNEI. The CDR3 nucleotides are TGTGCCAGCAGTGAATCTCCAGGCCGGGAGCAGTACTTC. Amino acids: CASSESPGREQYF.

V gene TRBV28 combines with J gene TRBJ2-1; 13 bases align to TRBD2. The CDR3 is 15 amino acids. The germline V gene encodes CDR1 MDHEN and CDR2 SYDVKM. After removal of 8 bases from V and 8 bases from J, the junction contained 9 bases not matched to a gene. The CDR3 sequence: CASQTSGGLDDEQFF. CDR3 DNA: TGTGCCAGCCAGACTAGCGGGGGGCTAGACGATGAGCAGTTCTTC.

The chain carries TRBV6-5 and TRBJ1-6; possibly TRBD1 for D (6 bases). There are 16 residues in the CDR3. Trimming cost V 0 bases and J 7 bases, with 13 bases left between them. Germline V lookup: CDR1 MNHEY, CDR2 SVGAGI. CDR3 protein: CASSYSTGVLNSPLHF. The CDR3 DNA follows: TGTGCCAGCAGTTACTCGACAGGCGTCCTGAATTCACCCCTCCACTTT.

The J gene is TRBJ2-3, the V gene TRBV15; TRBD2 agrees at 14 bases. The CDR3 runs to 16 residues. The V and J ends lost 6 bases and 1 base, in that order; junction bases with no gene match: 3. Germline CDR1 and CDR2: LNHNV and YYDKDF (reference sequence). DNA of the CDR3: TGTGCCACCAGGAAGGGACTAGCGGGGGGCACAGATACGCAGTATTTT. It encodes CATRKGLAGGTDTQYF.

V usage is TRBV2 and J usage is TRBJ2-6; tentative D call: TRBD2 (5 bases). This CDR3 is 16 amino acids long. Deletions cut 3 bases from V and 4 bases from J, with 13 bases between. In germline, CDR1 is SNHLY, CDR2 FYNNEI. Here the CDR3 reads CASSERPAGGANVLTF. The DNA for the CDR3 is TGTGCCAGCAGTGAGAGGCCCGCGGGCGGGGCCAACGTCCTGACTTTC. Supplemented by reference TRBV2 and TRBJ2-6, the full variable domain reads EPEVTQTPSHQVTQMGQEVILRCVPISNHLYFYWYRQILGQKVEFLVSFYNNEISEKSEIFDDQFSVERPDGSNFTLKIRSTKLEDSAMYFCASSERPAGGANVLTFGAGSRLTVL.

The CDR3, as DNA: TGTGCCAGCAGCGCACCACCGGACACTGGGGCCAACGTCCTGACTTTC. As protein: CASSAPPDTGANVLTF. The chain joins TRBV21-1 to TRBJ2-6; the table's D call TRBD1 went unverified against the DNA. TRBV21-1 is listed as a pseudogene. This CDR3 contains 16 residues.

This clone was seen a single time. The chain employs TRBV3-1 (or the pseudogene TRBV3-2) and TRBJ2-7, with TRBD2 matching 12 bases. CDR3 size: 14 residues. The junction had 5 bases not matched to a gene; V was cut back by 5 bases and J by 6 bases. Per germline, CDR1 LGHDT and CDR2 YNNKEL (reference sequence). CDR3 DNA sequence: TGTGCCAGCAGCTCCCTGACTAGCGGGGGCGAGCAGTACTTC. It yields the protein CASSSLTSGGEQYF.

The V and J genes are TRBV6-1 and TRBJ2-7; 8 positions agree with TRBD1. Trimming removed 1 base from V and 2 bases from J; junction bases left unmatched: 7. Germline V gene data show CDR1 as MNHNS and CDR2 as SASEGT. This CDR3 has 16 residues. This CDR3 reads CASSEEAGQVAYEQYF. CDR3 coding DNA: TGTGCCAGCAGTGAAGAGGCGGGACAGGTCGCCTACGAGCAGTACTTC.

V is TRBV10-3 and J is TRBJ1-1; D gene unclear. This CDR3 is 14 amino acids long. V was cut by 0 bases and J by 3 bases, with 8 bases left in between. From germline, CDR1 is ENHRY and CDR2 SYGVKD. The CDR3 nucleotides are TGTGCCATCAGTGAGTCTGCAGGATACACTGAAGCTTTCTTT. Protein sequence: CAISESAGYTEAFF.